Each of the 20 T cell receptor beta chains below was sequenced from the same sample in a study of somatic mutations in cytotoxic T cells in rheumatoid arthritis. TCRdb keeps only in-frame clones here, not all; method: immunoSEQ multiplex PCR. The data contain about 26,000 clones, 82% of them seen just once; the ten biggest clones take up roughly 5%. Source material: CD8+ T cells sorted from blood. These receptor sequences come from a man aged 50 to 60 in good health.

This chain links TRBV7-6 with TRBJ2-7; D ambiguous. The CDR3 runs to 15 residues. The V gene lost 5 bases and the J gene lost 1 base, with 15 bases spanning the gap. In germline, CDR1 is SGHVS, CDR2 FNYEAQ. The CDR3 loop reads CASSPTVGSSYEQYF. The CDR3 DNA reads as TGTGCCAGCAGCCCCACGGTGGGTAGTTCCTACGAGCAGTACTTC.

This clone was counted once. V and J are TRBV4-1 and TRBJ2-1, with D maybe TRBD2 (7 bases). This CDR3 is 16 amino acids long. V lost 1 base to trimming and J lost 10 bases, with 20 bases between them. Germline CDR1 MGHRA, CDR2 YSYEKL. CDR3 sequence: CASSQASGGGAREQFF. CDR3 in DNA: TGCGCCAGCAGCCAAGCCTCCGGAGGGGGGGCGAGAGAGCAGTTCTTC.

The chain is built from TRBV5-4 and TRBJ1-2; 7 bases are shared with TRBD1. CDR3 length: 17 amino acids. Trimming removed 4 bases from V and 1 base from J; junction bases left unmatched: 13. Per the germline V gene, CDR1 is SGHNT and CDR2 is YYREEE (reference sequence). CDR3 DNA sequence: TGTGCCAGCAGCAGTTTAACAGACAGGGCTCTTAACTATGGCTACACCTTC. It yields the protein CASSSLTDRALNYGYTF.

The chain combines TRBV4-1 with TRBJ2-2, with no clear D. Trimming shortened V by 1 base and J by 7 bases, and 10 bases separated the two germline ends. Germline assignment: CDR1 MGHRA and CDR2 YSYEKL. The CDR3 contains 14 residues. CDR3: CASSQVPLGGELFF. CDR3 sequence (DNA): TGCGCCAGCAGCCAAGTACCCCTTGGCGGGGAGCTGTTTTTT.

The genes are TRBV13 and TRBJ1-1; the D is unclear. The CDR3 has 15 amino acids. Per the germline V gene, CDR1 is PRHDT and CDR2 is FYEKMQ (reference sequence). The germline V and J ends were trimmed by 5 bases and 0 bases, with 13 bases remaining between them. CDR3 residues: CASSPFSGLNTEAFF. CDR3 sequence (DNA): TGTGCCAGCAGCCCTTTCTCTGGTTTGAACACTGAAGCTTTCTTT.

The rearrangement joins TRBV29-1 to TRBJ2-3, with D tentatively TRBD1 (5 bases). The CDR3 is made up of 14 amino acids. V gave up 8 bases and J gave up 0 bases, with 15 bases separating them. Germline CDR1 SQVTM, CDR2 ANQGSEA. CDR3 sequence: CSLLRGTSTDTQYF. DNA of the CDR3: TGCAGCCTCCTAAGGGGCACTAGCACAGATACGCAGTATTTT.

This sequence joins TRBV28 and TRBJ1-5, with 9 bases matching TRBD1. The CDR3 loop spans 15 amino acids. Germline CDR1 MDHEN, CDR2 SYDVKM. The J segment lost 2 bases and the V segment lost 6 bases, leaving 5 bases of the junction unmatched. The CDR3 bases are TGTGCCAGCAGGATATGGACAGGGGGCAATCAGCCCCAGCATTTT. This translates into CASRIWTGGNQPQHF. Drawing the rest from reference TRBV28 and TRBJ1-5, the complete variable domain is DVKVTQSSRYLVKRTGEKVFLECVQDMDHENMFWYRQDPGLGLRLIYFSYDVKMKEKGDIPEGYSVSREKKERFSLILESASTNQTSMYLCASRIWTGGNQPQHFGDGTRLSIL.

Concerning this clone: The germline gene is not matched at one end of the junction; a read error may be the cause. This chain connects TRBV2 to TRBJ1-5; unclear D gene. CDR1 is SNHLY, CDR2 FYNNEI, per germline. The CDR3 runs to 17 residues. CDR3 nucleotide sequence: TGTGCCAGCAGTGAAGTTGCTGGCGTTCTTAGCAGTCAGCCCCAGCATTTT. Its protein is CASSEVAGVLSSQPQHF.

The V gene is TRBV6-1, the J gene TRBJ1-1; D unclear. The ends were cut back, 8 bases at V and 5 bases at J, with 9 bases in the middle. The germline V gene encodes CDR1 MNHNS and CDR2 SASEGT. This CDR3 has 11 residues. CDR3 amino acids: CASRKGTEAFF. CDR3 in DNA: TGTGCCAGCCGGAAAGGTACTGAAGCTTTCTTT.

The chain links TRBV15 to TRBJ2-7, with 9 bases that match TRBD2. The V gene's germline CDR1 is LNHNV and CDR2 YYDKDF (reference sequence). CDR3 size: 14 residues. J gave up 7 bases and V 8 bases, and 12 bases lay outside the gene matches. CDR3 in DNA: TGTGCCACCTCCTTAGCGGGAGTCCAAACAGAGCAGTACTTC. Protein: CATSLAGVQTEQYF.

V usage is TRBV2 and J usage is TRBJ1-4, with no clear D. The CDR3 contains 14 residues. V lost 6 bases and J 2 bases, leaving 10 bases between the germline ends. Germline lookup yields CDR1 SNHLY and CDR2 FYNNEI. The CDR3 region has the DNA TGTGCCAGCAGGACCCGAGGGACTAATGAAAAACTGTTTTTT. Translated: CASRTRGTNEKLFF.

The chain carries TRBV27 and TRBJ2-7; 11 bases match TRBD2. Germline CDR1 and CDR2: MNHEY and SMNVEV (reference sequence). This CDR3 region has 17 residues. The V gene end was trimmed by 2 bases and the J gene end by 5 bases; junction bases not matched to a gene: 11. The CDR3 reads CASSLGGVTSGSNEQYF. CDR3 nucleotide sequence: TGTGCCAGCAGTTTAGGGGGGGTTACTAGCGGGAGTAACGAGCAGTACTTC.

The J gene is TRBJ2-7, the V gene TRBV5-1, with D unresolved. This CDR3 region has 14 residues. Germline V gene sequence: CDR1 SGHRS, CDR2 YFSETQ. V lost 9 bases to trimming and J lost 5 bases, with 21 bases between them. CDR3 amino acids: CATRDPRVGNEQYF. The CDR3 DNA follows: TGCGCCACCCGAGACCCAAGGGTCGGAAACGAGCAGTACTTC.

This chain uses TRBV27 with TRBJ2-7; tentatively, D is TRBD1 (5 bases). The CDR3 loop spans 14 amino acids. CDR1 and CDR2 from the germline V gene are MNHEY and SMNVEV (reference sequence). Trimming shortened V by 5 bases and J by 3 bases, and 14 bases separated the two germline ends. The CDR3 DNA reads TGTGCCAGCAGTCTAGGGGCGCGTTTCTACGAGCAGTACTTC. Translated, it gives CASSLGARFYEQYF.

The chain joins TRBV7-8 to TRBJ2-7; possibly TRBD1 or TRBD2 for D (5 bases each). The ends were cut back, 0 bases at V and 1 base at J, with 10 bases in the middle. Germline V CDR1 and CDR2: SGHVS, FQNEAQ. There are 15 residues in the CDR3. CDR3 protein: CASSLAGTASYEQYF. The CDR3 DNA follows: TGTGCCAGCAGCTTAGCAGGGACGGCATCCTACGAGCAGTACTTC.

The V gene is TRBV7-8, the J gene TRBJ1-1, with 8 nucleotides matching TRBD1. J lost 4 bases, V lost 2 bases, and 6 bases had no gene match. Germline V gene sequence: CDR1 SGHVS, CDR2 FQNEAQ. The length of the CDR3 is 15 residues. The CDR3 coding sequence is TGTGCCAGCAGCTTACCCAGGGGGCTTGGCACTGAAGCTTTCTTT. Amino acids: CASSLPRGLGTEAFF.

This sequence joins TRBV4-1 and TRBJ2-6; weak D call: TRBD1 (5 bases). V was pared by 5 bases and J by 0 bases, with 11 bases between. CDR1 and CDR2 from the germline V gene are MGHRA and YSYEKL. There are 16 residues in the CDR3. CDR3 nucleotides: TGCGCCAGCAGCGGTCGACAGTTCTCTGGGGCCAACGTCCTGACTTTC. Translation: CASSGRQFSGANVLTF.

This rearrangement joins TRBV6-6 to TRBJ1-5; D remains ambiguous. This CDR3 spans 14 amino acids. Germline V lookup: CDR1 MNHNY, CDR2 SVGAGI (reference sequence). The V end lost 6 bases, the J end lost 0 bases, and 9 bases lay between the germline ends. The CDR3 DNA is TGTGCCAGCAGCGACACCAATAGCAATCAGCCCCAGCATTTT. This translates into CASSDTNSNQPQHF.

V gene TRBV7-9 combines with J gene TRBJ1-1, with 7 nucleotides matching TRBD1. CDR1 is SEHNR, CDR2 FQNEAQ, per germline (reference sequence). After removal of 6 bases from V and 0 bases from J, the junction contained 7 bases not matched to a gene. The CDR3 spans 15 residues. The CDR3 here is CASSLQQGMNTEAFF. In DNA, the CDR3 is TGTGCCAGCAGTCTACAACAGGGGATGAACACTGAAGCTTTCTTT.

The chain is built from TRBV4-1 and TRBJ2-7, with 10 bases that match TRBD2. The CDR3 sequence is 16 residues long. Losses at the gene ends were 3 bases for V and 4 bases for J; bases not matched to a gene: 9. Germline V gene lookup returns CDR1 MGHRA and CDR2 YSYEKL. The CDR3 reads CASSQVLAGDRYEQYF. CDR3 coding DNA: TGCGCCAGCAGCCAGGTTCTAGCGGGAGATCGTTACGAGCAGTACTTC.